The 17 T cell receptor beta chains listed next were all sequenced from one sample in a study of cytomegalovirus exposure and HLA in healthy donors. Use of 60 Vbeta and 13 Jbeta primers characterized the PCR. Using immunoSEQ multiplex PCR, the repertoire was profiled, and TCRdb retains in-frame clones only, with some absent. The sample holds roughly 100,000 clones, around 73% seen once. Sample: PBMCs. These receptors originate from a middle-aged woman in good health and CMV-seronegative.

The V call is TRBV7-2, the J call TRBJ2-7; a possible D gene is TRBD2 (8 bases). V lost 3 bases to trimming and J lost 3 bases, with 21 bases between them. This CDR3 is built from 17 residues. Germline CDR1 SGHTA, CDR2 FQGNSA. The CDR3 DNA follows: TGTGCCAGCAGCTTTTACCCCCCGGGAGGGGGCTACTACGAGCAGTACTTC. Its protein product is CASSFYPPGGGYYEQYF.

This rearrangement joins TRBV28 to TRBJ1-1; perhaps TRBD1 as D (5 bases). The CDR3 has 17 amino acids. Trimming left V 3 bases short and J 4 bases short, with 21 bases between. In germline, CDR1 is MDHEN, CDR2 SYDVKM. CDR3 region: CASSLNLGVRGTTEAFF. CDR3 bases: TGTGCCAGCAGTTTGAACCTAGGGGTCAGAGGTACCACTGAAGCTTTCTTT. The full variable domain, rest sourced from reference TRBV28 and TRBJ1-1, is DVKVTQSSRYLVKRTGEKVFLECVQDMDHENMFWYRQDPGLGLRLIYFSYDVKMKEKGDIPEGYSVSREKKERFSLILESASTNQTSMYLCASSLNLGVRGTTEAFFGQGTRLTVV.

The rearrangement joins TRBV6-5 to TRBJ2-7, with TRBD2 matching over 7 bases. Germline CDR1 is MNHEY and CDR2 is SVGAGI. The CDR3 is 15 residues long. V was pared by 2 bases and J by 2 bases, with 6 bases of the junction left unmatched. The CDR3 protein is CASSYPAAGAYEQYF. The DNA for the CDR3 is TGTGCCAGCAGTTACCCGGCGGCGGGGGCCTACGAGCAGTACTTC.

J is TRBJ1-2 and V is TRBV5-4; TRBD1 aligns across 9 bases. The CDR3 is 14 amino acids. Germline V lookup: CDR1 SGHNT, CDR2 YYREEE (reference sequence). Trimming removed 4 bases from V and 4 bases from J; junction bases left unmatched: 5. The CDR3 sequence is CASSLGDRVYGYTF. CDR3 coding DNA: TGTGCCAGCAGCCTGGGGGACAGGGTCTATGGCTACACCTTC.

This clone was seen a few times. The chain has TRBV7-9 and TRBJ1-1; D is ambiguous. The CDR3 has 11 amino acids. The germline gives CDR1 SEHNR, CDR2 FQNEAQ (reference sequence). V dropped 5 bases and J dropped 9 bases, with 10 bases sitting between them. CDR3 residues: CASSVSEKAFF. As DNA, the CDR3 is TGTGCCAGCAGCGTGTCGGAGAAAGCTTTCTTT.

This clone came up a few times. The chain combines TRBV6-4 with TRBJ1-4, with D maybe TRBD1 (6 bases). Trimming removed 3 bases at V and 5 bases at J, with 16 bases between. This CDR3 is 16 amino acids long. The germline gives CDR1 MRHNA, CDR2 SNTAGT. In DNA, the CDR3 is TGTGCCAGCAGTGAGGGATCGGGACAAGCGAATGAAAAACTGTTTTTT. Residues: CASSEGSGQANEKLFF.

CDR3 protein: CASSGGTSVSYEQYF. The CDR3, as DNA: TGCGCCAGCAGCGGTGGGACTAGCGTATCCTACGAGCAGTACTTC. The rearrangement uses TRBV5-1 and TRBJ2-7; TRBD2 agrees at 10 bases. This CDR3 has 15 amino acids. The trim removed 4 bases at V and 1 base at J, leaving 5 bases unmatched. Germline V CDR1 and CDR2: SGHRS, YFSETQ.

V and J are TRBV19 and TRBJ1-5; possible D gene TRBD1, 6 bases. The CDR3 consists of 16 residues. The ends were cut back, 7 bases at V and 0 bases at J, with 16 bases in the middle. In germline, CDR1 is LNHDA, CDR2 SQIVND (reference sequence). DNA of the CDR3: TGTGCCAGTAAGTCCTCACAGGGAACTAGCAATCAGCCCCAGCATTTT. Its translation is CASKSSQGTSNQPQHF.

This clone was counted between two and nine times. CDR3 region: CASSSTGTSVYEQYF. CDR3 nucleotide sequence: TGCGCCAGCAGCTCGACCGGGACTAGCGTCTACGAGCAGTACTTC. V is TRBV5-1 and J is TRBJ2-7, with 10 bases lining up with TRBD2. The CDR3 is 15 residues long. Germline trimming cut 3 bases from V and 3 bases from J; bases unmatched to any gene: 6. Germline V gene data show CDR1 as SGHRS and CDR2 as YFSETQ.

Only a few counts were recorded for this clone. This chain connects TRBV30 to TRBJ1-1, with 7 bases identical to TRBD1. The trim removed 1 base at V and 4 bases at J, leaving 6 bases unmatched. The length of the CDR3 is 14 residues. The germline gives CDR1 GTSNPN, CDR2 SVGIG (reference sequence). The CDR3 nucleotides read TGTGCCTGGAGTGGGCCAGGGGGTTTCACTGAAGCTTTCTTT. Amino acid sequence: CAWSGPGGFTEAFF.

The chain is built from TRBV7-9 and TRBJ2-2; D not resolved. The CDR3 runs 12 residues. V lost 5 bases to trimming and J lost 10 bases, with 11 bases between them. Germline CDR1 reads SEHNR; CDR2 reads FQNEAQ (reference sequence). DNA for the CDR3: TGTGCCAGCAGCCTCGGGTCGTCGGAGCTGTTTTTT. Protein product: CASSLGSSELFF.

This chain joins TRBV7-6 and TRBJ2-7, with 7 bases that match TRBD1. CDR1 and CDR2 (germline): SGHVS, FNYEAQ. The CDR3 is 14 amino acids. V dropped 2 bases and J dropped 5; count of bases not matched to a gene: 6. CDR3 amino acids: CASSLWTGADEQYF. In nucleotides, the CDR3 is TGTGCCAGCAGCTTATGGACAGGCGCGGACGAGCAGTACTTC. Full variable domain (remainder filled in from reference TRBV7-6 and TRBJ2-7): GAGVSQSPRYKVTKRGQDVALRCDPISGHVSLYWYRQALGQGPEFLTYFNYEAQQDKSGLPNDRFSAERPEGSISTLTIQRTEQRDSAMYRCASSLWTGADEQYFGPGTRLTVT.

The CDR3 DNA sequence: TGCGCCAGCAGCTTAACCCAGGTTGGCACTGAAGCTTTCTTT. Protein product: CASSLTQVGTEAFF. The chain is built from TRBV5-1 and TRBJ1-1, with D unresolved. The CDR3 is made up of 14 amino acids. V dropped 2 bases and J dropped 4 bases, with 12 bases sitting between them. Germline values: CDR1 SGHRS, CDR2 YFSETQ. The variable domain in full, completed from reference TRBV5-1 and TRBJ1-1, reads KAGVTQTPRYLIKTRGQQVTLSCSPISGHRSVSWYQQTPGQGLQFLFEYFSETQRNKGNFPGRFSGRQFSNSRSEMNVSTLELGDSALYLCASSLTQVGTEAFFGQGTRLTVV.

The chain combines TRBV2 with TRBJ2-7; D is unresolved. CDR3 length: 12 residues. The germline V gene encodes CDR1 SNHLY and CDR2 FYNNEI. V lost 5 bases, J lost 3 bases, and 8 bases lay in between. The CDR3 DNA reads TGTGCCAGCAGTTCTCAGATCTACGAGCAGTACTTC. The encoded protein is CASSSQIYEQYF. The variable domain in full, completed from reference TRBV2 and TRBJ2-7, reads EPEVTQTPSHQVTQMGQEVILRCVPISNHLYFYWYRQILGQKVEFLVSFYNNEISEKSEIFDDQFSVERPDGSNFTLKIRSTKLEDSAMYFCASSSQIYEQYFGPGTRLTVT.

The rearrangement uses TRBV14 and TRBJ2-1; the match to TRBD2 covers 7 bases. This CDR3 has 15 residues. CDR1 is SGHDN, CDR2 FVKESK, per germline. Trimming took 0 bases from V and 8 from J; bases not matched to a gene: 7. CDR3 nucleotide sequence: TGTGCCAGCAGCCAAGATCGCGGGAGAGGGGATGAGCAGTTCTTC. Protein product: CASSQDRGRGDEQFF.

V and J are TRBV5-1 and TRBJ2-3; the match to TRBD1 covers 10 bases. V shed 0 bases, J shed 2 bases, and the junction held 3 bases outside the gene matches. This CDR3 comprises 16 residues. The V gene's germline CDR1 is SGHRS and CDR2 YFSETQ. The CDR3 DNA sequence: TGCGCCAGCAGCTTGGGGGGACAGGGGACCACAGATACGCAGTATTTT. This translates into CASSLGGQGTTDTQYF.

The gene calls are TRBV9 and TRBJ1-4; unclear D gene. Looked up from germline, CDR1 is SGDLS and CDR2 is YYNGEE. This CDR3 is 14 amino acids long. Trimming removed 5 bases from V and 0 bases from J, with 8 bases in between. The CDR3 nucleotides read TGTGCCAGCAGTTCCGGGACAACTAATGAAAAACTGTTTTTT. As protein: CASSSGTTNEKLFF.